This TCR beta chain appears in the sequencing data of a study of T cell responses to AZD1222 COVID-19 vaccine. General study results and limits: Scientists sampled the repertoires only once the peak T cell response had passed.

V shed 4 bases and J 9 bases; nucleotides not matched to a gene: 7. This CDR3 region has 13 residues. Germline CDR1 is GTSNPN and CDR2 is SVGIG (reference sequence). This table comes from immunoSEQ multiplex PCR, and its TCRdb copy is limited to in-frame clones, with some not included. The sample consists of 120,000 to 150,000 clones, just over 90% of them appearing once. In regard to this clone: As yet, its antigen is unknown.

The sequence was obtained from an adult who received the AZD1222 COVID-19 vaccine. The chain recombines TRBV30 with TRBJ2-1, with 9 positions matching TRBD2. Sequenced here: peripheral blood, sampled 28 days after the second AZD1222 dose. CDR3 bases: TGTGCCTGGACGCGGGAGGGCCGTGGTGAGCAGTTCTTC. It encodes CAWTREGRGEQFF.